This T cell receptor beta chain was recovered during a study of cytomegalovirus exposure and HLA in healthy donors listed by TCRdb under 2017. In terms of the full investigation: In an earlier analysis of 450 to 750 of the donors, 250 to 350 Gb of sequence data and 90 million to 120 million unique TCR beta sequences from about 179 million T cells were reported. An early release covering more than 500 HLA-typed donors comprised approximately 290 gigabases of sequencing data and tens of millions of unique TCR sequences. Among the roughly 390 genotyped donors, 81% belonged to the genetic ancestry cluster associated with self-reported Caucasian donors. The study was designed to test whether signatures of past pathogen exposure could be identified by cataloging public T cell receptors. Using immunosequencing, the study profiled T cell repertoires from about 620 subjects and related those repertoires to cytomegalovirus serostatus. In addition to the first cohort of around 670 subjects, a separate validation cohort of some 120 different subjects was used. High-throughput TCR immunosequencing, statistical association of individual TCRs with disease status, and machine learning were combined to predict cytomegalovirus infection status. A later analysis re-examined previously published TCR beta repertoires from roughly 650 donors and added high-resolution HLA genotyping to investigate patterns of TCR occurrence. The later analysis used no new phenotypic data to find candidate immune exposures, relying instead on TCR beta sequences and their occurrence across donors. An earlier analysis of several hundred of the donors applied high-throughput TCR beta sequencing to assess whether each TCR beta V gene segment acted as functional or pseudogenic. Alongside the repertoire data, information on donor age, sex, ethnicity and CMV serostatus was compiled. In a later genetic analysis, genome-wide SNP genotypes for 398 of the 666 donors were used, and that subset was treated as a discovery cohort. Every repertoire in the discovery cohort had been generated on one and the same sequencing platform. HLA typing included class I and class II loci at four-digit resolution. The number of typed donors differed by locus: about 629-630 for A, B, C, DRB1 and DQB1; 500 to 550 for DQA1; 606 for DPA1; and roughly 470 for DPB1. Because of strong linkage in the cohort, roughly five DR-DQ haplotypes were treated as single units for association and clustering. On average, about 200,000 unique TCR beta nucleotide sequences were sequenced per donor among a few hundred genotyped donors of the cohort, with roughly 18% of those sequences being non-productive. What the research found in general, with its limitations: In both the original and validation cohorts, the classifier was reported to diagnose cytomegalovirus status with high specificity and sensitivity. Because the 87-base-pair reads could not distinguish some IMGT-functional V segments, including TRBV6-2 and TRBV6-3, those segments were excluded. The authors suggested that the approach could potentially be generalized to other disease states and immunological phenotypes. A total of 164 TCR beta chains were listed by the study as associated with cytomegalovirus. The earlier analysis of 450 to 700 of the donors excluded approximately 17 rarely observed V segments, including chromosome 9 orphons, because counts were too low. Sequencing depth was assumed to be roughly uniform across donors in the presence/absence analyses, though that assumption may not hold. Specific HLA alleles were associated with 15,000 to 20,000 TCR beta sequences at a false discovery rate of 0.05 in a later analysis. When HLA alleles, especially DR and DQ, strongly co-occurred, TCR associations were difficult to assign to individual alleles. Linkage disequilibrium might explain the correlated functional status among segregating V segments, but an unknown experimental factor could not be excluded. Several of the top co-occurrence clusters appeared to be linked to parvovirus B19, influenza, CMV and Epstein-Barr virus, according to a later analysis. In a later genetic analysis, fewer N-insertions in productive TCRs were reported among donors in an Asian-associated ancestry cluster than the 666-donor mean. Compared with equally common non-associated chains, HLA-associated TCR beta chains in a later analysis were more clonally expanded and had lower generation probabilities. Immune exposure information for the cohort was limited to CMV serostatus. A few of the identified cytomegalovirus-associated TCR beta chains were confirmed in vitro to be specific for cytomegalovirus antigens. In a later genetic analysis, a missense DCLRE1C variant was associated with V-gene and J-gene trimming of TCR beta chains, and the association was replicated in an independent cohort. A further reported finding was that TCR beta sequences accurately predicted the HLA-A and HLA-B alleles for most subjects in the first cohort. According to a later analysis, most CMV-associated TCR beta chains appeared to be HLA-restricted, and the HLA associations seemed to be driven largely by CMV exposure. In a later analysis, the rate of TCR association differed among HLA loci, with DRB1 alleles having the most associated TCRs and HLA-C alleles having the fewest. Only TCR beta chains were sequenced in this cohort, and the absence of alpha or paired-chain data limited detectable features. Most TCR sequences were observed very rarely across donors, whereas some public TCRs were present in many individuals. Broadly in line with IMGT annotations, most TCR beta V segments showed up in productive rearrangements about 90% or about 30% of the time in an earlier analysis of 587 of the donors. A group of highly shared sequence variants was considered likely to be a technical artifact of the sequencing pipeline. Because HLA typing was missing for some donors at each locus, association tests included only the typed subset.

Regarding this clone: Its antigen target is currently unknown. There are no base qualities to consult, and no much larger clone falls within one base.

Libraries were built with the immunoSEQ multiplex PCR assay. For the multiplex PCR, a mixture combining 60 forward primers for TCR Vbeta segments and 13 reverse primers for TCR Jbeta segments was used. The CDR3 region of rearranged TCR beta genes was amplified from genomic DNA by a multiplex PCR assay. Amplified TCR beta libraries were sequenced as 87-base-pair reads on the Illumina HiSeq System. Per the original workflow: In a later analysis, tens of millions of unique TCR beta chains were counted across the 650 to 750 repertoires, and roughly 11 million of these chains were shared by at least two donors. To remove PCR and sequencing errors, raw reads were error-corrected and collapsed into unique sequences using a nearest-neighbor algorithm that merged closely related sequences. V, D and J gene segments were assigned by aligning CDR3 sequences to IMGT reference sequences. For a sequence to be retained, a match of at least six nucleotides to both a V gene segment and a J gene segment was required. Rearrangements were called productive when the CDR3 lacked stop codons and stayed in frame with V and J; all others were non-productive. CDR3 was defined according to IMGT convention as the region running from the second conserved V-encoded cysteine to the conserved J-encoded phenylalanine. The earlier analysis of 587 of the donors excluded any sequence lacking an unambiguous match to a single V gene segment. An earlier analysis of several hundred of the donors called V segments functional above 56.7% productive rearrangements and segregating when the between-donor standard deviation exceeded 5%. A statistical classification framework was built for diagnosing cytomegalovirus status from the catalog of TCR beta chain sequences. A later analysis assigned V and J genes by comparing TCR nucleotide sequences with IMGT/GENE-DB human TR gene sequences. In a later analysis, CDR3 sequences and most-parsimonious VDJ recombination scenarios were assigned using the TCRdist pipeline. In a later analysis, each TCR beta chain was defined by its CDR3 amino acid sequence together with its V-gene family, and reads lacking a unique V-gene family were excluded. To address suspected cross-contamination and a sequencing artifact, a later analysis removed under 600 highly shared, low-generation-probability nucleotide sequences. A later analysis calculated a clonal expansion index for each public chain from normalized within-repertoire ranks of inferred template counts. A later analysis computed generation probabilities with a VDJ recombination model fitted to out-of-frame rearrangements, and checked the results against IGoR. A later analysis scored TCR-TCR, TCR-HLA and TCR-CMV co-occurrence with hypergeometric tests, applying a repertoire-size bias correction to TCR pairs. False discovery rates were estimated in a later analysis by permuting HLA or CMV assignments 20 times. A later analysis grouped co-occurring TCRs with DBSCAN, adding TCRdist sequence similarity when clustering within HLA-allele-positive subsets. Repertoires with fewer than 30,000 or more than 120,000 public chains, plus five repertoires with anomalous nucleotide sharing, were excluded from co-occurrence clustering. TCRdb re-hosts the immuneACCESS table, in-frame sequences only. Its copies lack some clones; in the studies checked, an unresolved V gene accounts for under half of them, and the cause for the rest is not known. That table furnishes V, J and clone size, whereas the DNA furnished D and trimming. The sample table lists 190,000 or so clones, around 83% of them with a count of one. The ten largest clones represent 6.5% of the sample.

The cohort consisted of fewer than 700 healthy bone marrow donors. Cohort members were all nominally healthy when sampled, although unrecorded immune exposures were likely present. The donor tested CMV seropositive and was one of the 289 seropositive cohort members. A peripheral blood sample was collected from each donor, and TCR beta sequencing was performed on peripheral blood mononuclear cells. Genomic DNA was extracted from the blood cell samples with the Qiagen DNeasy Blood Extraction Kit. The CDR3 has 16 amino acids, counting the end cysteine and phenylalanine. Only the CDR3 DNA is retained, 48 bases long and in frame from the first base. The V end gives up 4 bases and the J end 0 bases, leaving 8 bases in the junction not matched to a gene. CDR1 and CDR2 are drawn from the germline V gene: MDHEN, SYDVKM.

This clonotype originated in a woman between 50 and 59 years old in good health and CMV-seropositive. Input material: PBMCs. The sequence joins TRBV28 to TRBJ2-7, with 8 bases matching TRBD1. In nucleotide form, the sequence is TGTGCCAGCAGTTATTACGGGACAGGTGTCTCCTACGAGCAGTACTTC. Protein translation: CASSYYGTGVSYEQYF.